The following is a TCR beta chain sequence with its context. Its cognate antigen is unknown. Time point: week 35, safety follow-up. One vaccine dose held 300 ug of mutant IDH1 20-mer peptide and came with topical imiquimod. The sample comes from a study of a mutant IDH1 vaccine in newly diagnosed glioma. Whole-study context: Patients previously underwent radiotherapy, temozolomide, or both, and most underwent both. The week-35 safety follow-up was V12, and the week-47 study end was V13.

The CDR3 covers 13 residues. Trimming left V 5 bases short and J 5 bases short, with 12 bases between. CDR1 is ENHRY and CDR2 is SYGVKD in the germline V gene. TCRdb's table, derived via immunoSEQ multiplex PCR, lists solely in-frame clones and lacks some. The sample holds over 40,000 clones, over 75% seen once. V gene TRBV10-3 combines with J gene TRBJ2-5; D might be TRBD2 (6 bases). The clonotype originates from a man between 40 and 49 years old with glioma. The source material was PBMCs, sampled from a glioma patient whose treatment included an IDH1 peptide vaccine. The CDR3 is CAISLQEGETQYF. The CDR3 coding sequence is TGTGCCATCAGTCTGCAGGAGGGCGAGACCCAGTACTTC.